These 14 T cell receptor beta chains came from one sample sequenced in a study of blood T cell repertoires in COVID-19. Libraries were prepared by immunoSEQ multiplex PCR; TCRdb keeps only in-frame clonotypes and omits some of them. The sample lists 100,000 to 150,000 clones, about 83% seen once, with 5% to 6% in the top ten. The sequenced sample consisted of peripheral blood. Receptor source: a human donor in a cohort sampled during active COVID-19.

This rearrangement joins TRBV4-1 to TRBJ2-5, with 9 positions matching TRBD2. J gave up 2 bases and V 4 bases, and 8 bases lay outside the gene matches. The CDR3 is 16 amino acids. CDR1 is MGHRA, CDR2 YSYEKL, per germline. Here the CDR3 reads CASSPSGTSFQETQYF. The CDR3 DNA sequence: TGCGCCAGCAGCCCTTCAGGGACTAGCTTTCAAGAGACCCAGTACTTC.

This clone was seen more than once but under ten times. The chain uses TRBV4-1 and TRBJ2-2; 9 nucleotides agree with TRBD1. Germline V gene data show CDR1 as MGHRA and CDR2 as YSYEKL. The V and J ends lost 4 bases and 4 bases, in that order; junction bases with no gene match: 7. The CDR3 has 16 residues. The CDR3 is CASSLMGQGGTGELFF. The CDR3 DNA sequence: TGCGCCAGCAGCCTCATGGGACAGGGTGGCACCGGGGAGCTGTTTTTT.

The rearrangement links TRBV7-2 to TRBJ1-5; D might be TRBD1 (6 bases). V gave up 1 base and J gave up 1 base, with 11 bases separating them. The CDR3 totals 16 residues. Germline CDR1 and CDR2: SGHTA and FQGNSA. The CDR3 DNA reads as TGTGCCAGCAGCTTAGGCCAGGGGCTGAGCAATCAGCCCCAGCATTTT. As protein: CASSLGQGLSNQPQHF.

The rearrangement uses TRBV4-1 and TRBJ2-5, with 8 positions matching TRBD1. The V and J ends lost 4 bases and 4 bases, in that order; junction bases with no gene match: 14. Germline-derived CDR1 and CDR2 are MGHRA and YSYEKL. This CDR3 comprises 17 residues. The CDR3: CASSPLQQGARSETQYF. CDR3 DNA sequence: TGCGCCAGCAGCCCCCTCCAGCAGGGGGCGCGTTCAGAGACCCAGTACTTC.

This chain uses TRBV20-1 with TRBJ2-7; TRBD2 is a possible D gene (5 bases). V lost 3 bases and J 6 bases, leaving 9 bases between the germline ends. Germline lookup yields CDR1 DFQATT and CDR2 SNEGSKA (reference sequence). This CDR3 has 11 residues. The CDR3 nucleotides are TGCAGTGCTAGGCGAGGGCCCGAGCAGTACTTC. It codes for CSARRGPEQYF.

CDR3 sequence reads: CSVDSGTQYNEQFF. In DNA, the CDR3 is TGCAGCGTTGATTCGGGGACACAATACAATGAGCAGTTCTTC. This chain links TRBV29-1 with TRBJ2-1, with a possible D match to TRBD1 (6 bases). V was trimmed by 3 bases and J by 4 bases, leaving 13 bases between them. The CDR3 is 14 residues long. Per germline, CDR1 SQVTM and CDR2 ANQGSEA.

This chain connects TRBV5-1 to TRBJ2-1, with 12 positions matching TRBD2. Trimming removed 0 bases from V and 2 bases from J; junction bases left unmatched: 6. Germline CDR1 and CDR2: SGHRS and YFSETQ. CDR3 length: 18 residues. As DNA, the CDR3 is TGCGCCAGCAGCTTGGACCCCCTAGCGGGAGGGGCCTACAATGAGCAGTTCTTC. Protein sequence: CASSLDPLAGGAYNEQFF.

The CDR3 region is CASSLSGRLNEQYF. CDR3 in DNA: TGTGCCAGCAGCTTAAGTGGGAGACTTAACGAGCAGTACTTC. V is TRBV5-4 and J is TRBJ2-7, with D perhaps TRBD2 (5 bases). CDR1 is SGHNT and CDR2 is YYREEE in the germline V gene (reference sequence). V dropped 2 bases and J dropped 5 bases, with 14 bases sitting between them. The CDR3 is made up of 14 amino acids.

Written as DNA, the CDR3 is TGTGCCTGTCCCCGTGGCGAGGGGACAGGGGGACTAGCGGGAGTGATTGAGCAGTTCTTC. Amino acids: CACPRGEGTGGLAGVIEQFF. V is TRBV30 and J is TRBJ2-1; 14 nucleotides align to TRBD2. The CDR3 spans 20 residues. CDR1 and CDR2 (germline): GTSNPN, SVGIG (reference sequence). V lost 6 bases, J lost 9 bases, and 25 bases stayed unmatched.

A few counts support this clone. The chain joins TRBV29-1 to TRBJ2-1; 9 bases match TRBD2. CDR3 length: 13 residues. Germline V gives CDR1 SQVTM, CDR2 ANQGSEA. The J segment lost 10 bases and the V segment lost 7 bases, leaving 11 bases of the junction unmatched. The CDR3 region is CSACSLAGKEQFF. In DNA, the CDR3 is TGCAGCGCCTGCAGTCTAGCGGGAAAGGAGCAGTTCTTC.

The V and J genes are TRBV7-2 and TRBJ2-5; 7 bases map to TRBD1. The CDR3 sequence is 13 residues long. Germline CDR1 and CDR2: SGHTA and FQGNSA. The V gene end was trimmed by 5 bases and the J gene end by 5 bases; junction bases not matched to a gene: 5. The CDR3 protein is CASSMTGRETQYF. The CDR3 DNA is TGTGCCAGCAGCATGACAGGGCGTGAGACCCAGTACTTC.

Turning to this clone: The junction does not match germline at one end; this may be a read error. V and J are TRBV5-6 and TRBJ1-2; no definite D call. This CDR3 spans 15 amino acids. Germline V gene sequence: CDR1 SGHDT, CDR2 YYEEEE. In DNA form, the CDR3 reads TGTGCCGGCAGCTTGGTAGCGGGTCAGTGGGATGGCTACACCTTC. Translated, it gives CAGSLVAGQWDGYTF. Variable domain in full (rest from reference TRBV5-6 and TRBJ1-2): DAGVTQSPTHLIKTRGQQVTLRCSPKSGHDTVSWYQQALGQGPQFIFQYYEEEERQRGNFPDRFSGHQFPNYSSELNVNALLLGDSALYLCAGSLVAGQWDGYTFGSGTRLTVV.

The J gene is TRBJ2-1, the V gene TRBV28, with D possibly matching TRBD2 (6 bases). The CDR3 runs to 16 residues. V lost 3 bases to trimming and J lost 8 bases, with 20 bases between them. Looked up from germline, CDR1 is MDHEN and CDR2 is SYDVKM. CDR3 sequence reads: CASSLGGLPPVHEQFF. CDR3 nucleotides: TGTGCCAGCAGTTTGGGAGGCCTTCCCCCAGTACATGAGCAGTTCTTC. Full variable domain (outside the CDR3, taken from reference TRBV28 and TRBJ2-1): DVKVTQSSRYLVKRTGEKVFLECVQDMDHENMFWYRQDPGLGLRLIYFSYDVKMKEKGDIPEGYSVSREKKERFSLILESASTNQTSMYLCASSLGGLPPVHEQFFGPGTRLTVL.

The rearrangement uses TRBV28 and TRBJ2-5; the D is unclear. Germline CDR1 and CDR2: MDHEN and SYDVKM. Deletions cut 6 bases from V and 2 bases from J, with 10 bases between. The CDR3 has 13 residues. CDR3 nucleotides: TGTGCCAGCAGCCCAACGGTACAAGAGACCCAGTACTTC. Protein sequence: CASSPTVQETQYF.